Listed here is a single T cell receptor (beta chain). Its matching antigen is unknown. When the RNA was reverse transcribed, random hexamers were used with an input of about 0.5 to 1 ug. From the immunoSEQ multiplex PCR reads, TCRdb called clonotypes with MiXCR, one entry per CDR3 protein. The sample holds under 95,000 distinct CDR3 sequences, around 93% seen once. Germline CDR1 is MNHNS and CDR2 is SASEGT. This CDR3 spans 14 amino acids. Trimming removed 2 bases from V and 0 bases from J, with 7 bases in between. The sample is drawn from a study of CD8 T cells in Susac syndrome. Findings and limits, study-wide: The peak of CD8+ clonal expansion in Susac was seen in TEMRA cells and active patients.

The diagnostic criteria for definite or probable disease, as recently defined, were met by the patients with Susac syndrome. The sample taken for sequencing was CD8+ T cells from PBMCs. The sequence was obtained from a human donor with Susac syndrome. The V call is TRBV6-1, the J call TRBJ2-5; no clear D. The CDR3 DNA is TGTGCCAGCAGTGAACGGCACTACCAAGAGACCCAGTACTTC. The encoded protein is CASSERHYQETQYF.